This note documents a single T cell receptor beta chain sequence. This sample stems from a study of blood T cell repertoires in COVID-19. In the study overall: Italy, Spain and the United States were the sources of the convalescent and acute COVID-19 samples. The analysed material was cDNA or gDNA that came from T cells, B-cell-depleted T cells, or PBMCs.

V lost 2 bases to trimming and J lost 3 bases, with 14 bases between them. CDR3 length: 16 amino acids. The V gene's germline CDR1 is SEHNR and CDR2 FQNEAQ (reference sequence). Clones were read by immunoSEQ multiplex PCR, and TCRdb kept only the in-frame ones, dropping some. The sample comprises tens of thousands of clones, around 87% of which are singletons, and over 5% rests with the top ten. The source material was peripheral blood. J is TRBJ2-4 and V is TRBV7-9; D is possibly TRBD1 (7 bases). The receptor's source is a middle-aged man with acute or convalescent COVID-19. The CDR3 nucleotides read TGTGCCAGCAGCTTAATAACAGGGGAGGTCAAAAACATTCAGTACTTC. It is translated as CASSLITGEVKNIQYF.